A selection of T cell receptor beta chains follows, all from one sample in a study of blood T cell repertoires in COVID-19. Method: immunoSEQ multiplex PCR; TCRdb's copy keeps in-frame clones and lacks some. The sample lists around 230,000 clones, 81% occurring once. Material for sequencing was peripheral blood. Receptors were obtained from a woman of 80 years or more with acute or convalescent COVID-19. The CDR3 runs from the conserved cysteine through the conserved F or W. D genes are given only for firm matches. Clone size appears in some rows only: once, few, many, or a class for an expanded clone.

v_call	d_call	j_call	clone_size	cdr3_nt	cdr3_aa
TRBV7-2	NA	TRBJ2-5	NA	TGTGCCAGCAGCAACAGGGTCCGGGAGACCCAGTACTTC	CASSNRVRETQYF
TRBV23-1	NA	TRBJ2-7	NA	TGCGCCAGCAGTCAAAGGGCGGGTCGGACGAAAAACGAGCAGTACTTC	CASSQRAGRTKNEQYF
TRBV5-1	TRBD1	TRBJ1-3	few	TGCGCCAGCAGCTTCAGTCAGGGGGCAGGAAACACCATATATTTT	CASSFSQGAGNTIYF
TRBV5-4	NA	TRBJ2-3	once	TGTGCCAGCAGCCGGGGTCAGAGCGGTTCGGGCACAGATACGCAGTATTTT	CASSRGQSGSGTDTQYF
TRBV11-2	TRBD2	TRBJ2-5	few	TGTGCCAGCAGCCCCCCGGCTGGGGCTATGGGAGGGGAGACCCAGTACTTC	CASSPPAGAMGGETQYF
TRBV9	NA	TRBJ2-7	NA	TGTGCCAGCAGCGTAGCCGACTTCCCCTACGAGCAGTACTTC	CASSVADFPYEQYF
TRBV14	NA	TRBJ2-5	NA	TGTGCCAGCAGCCAAGACGGTCGGCAAGAGACCCAGTACTTC	CASSQDGRQETQYF
TRBV27	NA	TRBJ1-1	few	TGTGCCAGCAGTTTGGTTTTGGGGAGCGAGAACACTGAAGCTTTCTTT	CASSLVLGSENTEAFF
TRBV12-5	TRBD1	TRBJ1-1	NA	TGTGCTAGTGCCCACGGGACAGGGATCACTGAAGCTTTCTTT	CASAHGTGITEAFF
TRBV11-2	TRBD1	TRBJ2-5	NA	TGTGCCACCAAACCCCCGGGACAGGGGGCGGGGGAGACCCAGTACTTC	CATKPPGQGAGETQYF
TRBV4-2	TRBD2	TRBJ2-2	NA	TGTGCCAGCAGCTTGTGGACTAGCGGAAACACCGGGGAGCTGTTTTTT	CASSLWTSGNTGELFF
TRBV28	NA	TRBJ1-2	NA	TGTGCCAGCAGGCGGACAGACTTCTATGGCTACACCTTC	CASRRTDFYGYTF
TRBV9	TRBD1	TRBJ2-3	NA	TGTGCCAGCAGCGTGGGACAGTCCGAGACAGATACGCAGTATTTT	CASSVGQSETDTQYF
TRBV19	NA	TRBJ1-5	NA	TGTGCCAGTAGGAATGGTGGGCGACACGATCAGCCCCAGCATTTT	CASRNGGRHDQPQHF
TRBV12-5	TRBD1	TRBJ1-1	NA	TGTGCTAGTGGCTCCTCTGACAGGGAAAGGGGGGAAGCTTTCTTT	CASGSSDRERGEAFF
TRBV7-2	NA	TRBJ1-1	NA	TGTGCCAGCAGCTTATACGCCCAGGGAAACACTGAAGCTTTCTTT	CASSLYAQGNTEAFF
TRBV6-1	NA	TRBJ1-1	NA	TGTGCCAGCAGTGAATCGAACTTCCGTGCAGCTTTCTTT	CASSESNFRAAFF
TRBV24-1	TRBD1	TRBJ2-2	NA	TGTGCCACCAGTGATGCCAGGGGGCGGGGGAACACCGGGGAGCTGTTTTTT	CATSDARGRGNTGELFF
TRBV7-2	NA	TRBJ1-1	NA	TGTGCCAGCAGCCTTGGGGGGGGGAACACTGAAGCTTTCTTT	CASSLGGGNTEAFF
TRBV24-1	TRBD1	TRBJ2-1	NA	TGTGCCACCAGTGAGGGGACAGGGGGATACAATGAGCAGTTCTTC	CATSEGTGGYNEQFF
TRBV7-9	TRBD2	TRBJ2-3	NA	TGTGCCAGCCTCGCTAGCGGGGGGTTCACAGATACGCAGTATTTT	CASLASGGFTDTQYF
TRBV18	NA	TRBJ2-1	NA	TGTGCCAGCTCACCACTATCTAGCGAAAATGAGCAGTTCTTC	CASSPLSSENEQFF
TRBV18	NA	TRBJ1-1	NA	TGTGCCAGCTCAAAGACAGAAGCAATGAACACTGAAGCTTTCTTT	CASSKTEAMNTEAFF
TRBV9	NA	TRBJ1-3	NA	TGTGCCAGCAGCGTGGGACAACCTGGAAACACCATATATTTT	CASSVGQPGNTIYF
TRBV6-6	NA	TRBJ2-1	NA	TGTGCCAGCAGTCTTCGGACTACCCCAAGCTCCTACAATGAGCAGTTCTTC	CASSLRTTPSSYNEQFF